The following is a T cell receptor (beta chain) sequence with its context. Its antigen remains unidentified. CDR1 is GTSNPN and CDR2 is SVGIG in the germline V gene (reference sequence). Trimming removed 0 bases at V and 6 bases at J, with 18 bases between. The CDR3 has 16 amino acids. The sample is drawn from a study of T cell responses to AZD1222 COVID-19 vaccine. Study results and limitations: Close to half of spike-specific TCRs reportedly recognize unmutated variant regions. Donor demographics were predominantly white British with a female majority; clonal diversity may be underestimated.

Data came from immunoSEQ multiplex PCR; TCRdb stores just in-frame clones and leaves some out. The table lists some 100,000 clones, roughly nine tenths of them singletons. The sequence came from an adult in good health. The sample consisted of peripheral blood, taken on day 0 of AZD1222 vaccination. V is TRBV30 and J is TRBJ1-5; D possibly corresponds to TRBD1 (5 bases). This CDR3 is CAWSVLSPTGGQPQHF. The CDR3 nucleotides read TGTGCCTGGAGTGTCCTATCTCCCACGGGGGGTCAGCCCCAGCATTTT.